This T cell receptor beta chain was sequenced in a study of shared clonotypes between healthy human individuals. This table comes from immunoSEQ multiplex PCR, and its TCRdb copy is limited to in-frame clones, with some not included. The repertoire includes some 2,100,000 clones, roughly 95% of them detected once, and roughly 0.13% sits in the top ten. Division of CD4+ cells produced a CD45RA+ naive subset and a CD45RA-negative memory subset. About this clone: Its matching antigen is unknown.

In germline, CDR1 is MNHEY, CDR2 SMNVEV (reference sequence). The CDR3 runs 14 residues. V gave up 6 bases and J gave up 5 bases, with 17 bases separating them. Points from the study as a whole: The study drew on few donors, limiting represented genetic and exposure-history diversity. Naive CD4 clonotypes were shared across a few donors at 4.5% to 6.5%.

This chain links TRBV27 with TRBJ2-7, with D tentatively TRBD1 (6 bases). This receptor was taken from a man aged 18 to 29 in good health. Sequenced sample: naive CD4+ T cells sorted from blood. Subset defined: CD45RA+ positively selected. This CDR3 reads CASRTGTQSHEQYF. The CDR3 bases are TGTGCCAGCAGAACCGGGACACAGAGCCACGAGCAGTACTTC.